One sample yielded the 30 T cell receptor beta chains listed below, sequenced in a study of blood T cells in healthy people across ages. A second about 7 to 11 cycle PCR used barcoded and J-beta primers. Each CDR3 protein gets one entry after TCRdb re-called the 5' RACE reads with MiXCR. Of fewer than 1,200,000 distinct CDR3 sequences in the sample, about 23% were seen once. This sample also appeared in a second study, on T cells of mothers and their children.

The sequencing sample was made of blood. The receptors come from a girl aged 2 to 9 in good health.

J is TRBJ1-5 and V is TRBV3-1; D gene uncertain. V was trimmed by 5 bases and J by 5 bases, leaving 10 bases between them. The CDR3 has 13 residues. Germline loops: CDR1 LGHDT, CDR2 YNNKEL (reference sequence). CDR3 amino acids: CASSDDVDQPQHF. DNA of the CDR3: TGTGCCAGCAGCGATGATGTAGATCAGCCCCAGCATTTT.

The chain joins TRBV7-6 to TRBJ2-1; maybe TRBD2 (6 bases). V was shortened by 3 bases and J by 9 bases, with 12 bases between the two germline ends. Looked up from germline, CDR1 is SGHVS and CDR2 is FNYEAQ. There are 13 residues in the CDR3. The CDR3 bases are TGTGCCAGCAGCTTTAGGGAGGCCCTTGAGCAGTTCTTC. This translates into CASSFREALEQFF.

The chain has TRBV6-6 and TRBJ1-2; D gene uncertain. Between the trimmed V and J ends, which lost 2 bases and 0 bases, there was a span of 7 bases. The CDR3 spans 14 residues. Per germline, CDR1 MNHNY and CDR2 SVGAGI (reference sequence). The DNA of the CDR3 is TGTGCCAGCAGTTACCTGGGAGCTAACTATGGCTACACCTTC. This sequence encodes CASSYLGANYGYTF.

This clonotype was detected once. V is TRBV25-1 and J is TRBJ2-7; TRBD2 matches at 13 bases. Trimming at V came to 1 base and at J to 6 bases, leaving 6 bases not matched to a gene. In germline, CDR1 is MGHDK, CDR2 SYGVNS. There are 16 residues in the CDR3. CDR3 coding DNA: TGTGCCAGCAGTGAATTTAACGGACTAGCGGGAGCCGAGCAGTACTTC. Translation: CASSEFNGLAGAEQYF.

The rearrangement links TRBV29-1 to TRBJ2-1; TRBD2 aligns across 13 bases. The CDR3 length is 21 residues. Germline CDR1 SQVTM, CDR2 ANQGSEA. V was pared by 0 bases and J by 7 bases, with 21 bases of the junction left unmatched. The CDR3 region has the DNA TGCAGCGTTGAAGACTTTCGGACTAGCGGGAGTCGAGCCCCTATCGGTAATGAGCAGTTCTTC. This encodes CSVEDFRTSGSRAPIGNEQFF.

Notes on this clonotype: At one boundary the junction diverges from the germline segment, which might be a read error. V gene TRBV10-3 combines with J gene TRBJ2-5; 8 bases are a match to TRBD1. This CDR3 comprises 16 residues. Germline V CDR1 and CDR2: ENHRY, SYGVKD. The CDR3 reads CAISESTGVRKETQCF. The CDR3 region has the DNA TGTGCCATCAGTGAGTCGACAGGGGTTCGGAAAGAGACCCAGTGCTTC.

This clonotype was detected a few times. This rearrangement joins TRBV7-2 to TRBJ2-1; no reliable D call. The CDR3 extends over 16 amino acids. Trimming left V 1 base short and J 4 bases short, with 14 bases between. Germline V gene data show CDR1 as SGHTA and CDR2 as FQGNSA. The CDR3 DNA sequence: TGTGCCAGCAGCTTAGATGGGCCCCCCCCTTACAATGAGCAGTTCTTC. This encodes CASSLDGPPPYNEQFF.

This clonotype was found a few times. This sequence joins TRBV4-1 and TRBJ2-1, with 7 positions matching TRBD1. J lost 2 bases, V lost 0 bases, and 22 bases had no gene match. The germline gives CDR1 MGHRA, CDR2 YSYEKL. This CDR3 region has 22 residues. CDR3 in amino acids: CASSQDLLSRSPRDRPYNEQFF. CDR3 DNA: TGCGCCAGCAGCCAAGATCTACTCTCAAGATCCCCCCGGGACAGACCCTACAATGAGCAGTTCTTC.

CDR3 bases: TGTGCCACCAGTGATTTGAGTGACACCATATATTTT. Its translation: CATSDLSDTIYF. The chain combines TRBV24-1 with TRBJ1-3, with unresolved D. From germline, CDR1 is KGHDR and CDR2 SFDVKD. The CDR3 loop spans 12 amino acids. V was shortened by 0 bases and J by 8 bases, with 4 bases between the two germline ends.

CDR3 in DNA: TGCGCCAGCAGTCCCTTCGGGGCGGCGATCCAAGAGACCCAGTACTTC. It yields the protein CASSPFGAAIQETQYF. The chain is built from TRBV5-1 and TRBJ2-5, with D perhaps given as TRBD1 or TRBD2 (5 bases each). Germline lookup yields CDR1 SGHRS and CDR2 YFSETQ. Trimming pared 5 bases from V and 1 base from J, leaving 18 bases between. CDR3 length: 16 residues. Supplemented by reference TRBV5-1 and TRBJ2-5, the full variable domain reads KAGVTQTPRYLIKTRGQQVTLSCSPISGHRSVSWYQQTPGQGLQFLFEYFSETQRNKGNFPGRFSGRQFSNSRSEMNVSTLELGDSALYLCASSPFGAAIQETQYFGPGTRLLVL.

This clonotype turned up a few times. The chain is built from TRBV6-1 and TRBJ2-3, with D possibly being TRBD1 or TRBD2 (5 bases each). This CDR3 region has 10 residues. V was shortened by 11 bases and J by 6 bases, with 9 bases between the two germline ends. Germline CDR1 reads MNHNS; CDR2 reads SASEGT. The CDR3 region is CAAGDDTQYF. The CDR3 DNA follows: TGTGCCGCCGGGGACGATACGCAGTATTTT.

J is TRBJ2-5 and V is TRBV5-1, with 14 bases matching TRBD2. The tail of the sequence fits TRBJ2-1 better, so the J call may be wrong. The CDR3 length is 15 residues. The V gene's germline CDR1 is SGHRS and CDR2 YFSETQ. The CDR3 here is CASSGGTSGSRVQFF. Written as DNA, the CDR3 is TGCGCCAGCAGCGGCGGGACTAGCGGGAGCAGGGTGCAGTTCTTC.

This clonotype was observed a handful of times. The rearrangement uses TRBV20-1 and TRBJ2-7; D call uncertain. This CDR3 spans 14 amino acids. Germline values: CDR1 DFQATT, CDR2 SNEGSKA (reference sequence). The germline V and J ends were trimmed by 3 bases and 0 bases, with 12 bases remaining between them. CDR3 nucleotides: TGCAGTGCTAGTTTAAGTGATGGCTCCTACGAGCAGTACTTC. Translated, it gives CSASLSDGSYEQYF.

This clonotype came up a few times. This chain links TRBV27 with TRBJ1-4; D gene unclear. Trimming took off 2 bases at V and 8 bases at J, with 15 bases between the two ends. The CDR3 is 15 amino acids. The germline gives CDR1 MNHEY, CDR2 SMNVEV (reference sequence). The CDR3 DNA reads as TGTGCCAGCAGTTTACATTCGGGAAGTCAGGAAAAACTGTTTTTT. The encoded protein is CASSLHSGSQEKLFF. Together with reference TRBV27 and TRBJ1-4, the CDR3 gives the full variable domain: EAQVTQNPRYLITVTGKKLTVTCSQNMNHEYMSWYRQDPGLGLRQIYYSMNVEVTDKGDVPEGYKVSRKEKRNFPLILESPSPNQTSLYFCASSLHSGSQEKLFFGSGTQLSVL.

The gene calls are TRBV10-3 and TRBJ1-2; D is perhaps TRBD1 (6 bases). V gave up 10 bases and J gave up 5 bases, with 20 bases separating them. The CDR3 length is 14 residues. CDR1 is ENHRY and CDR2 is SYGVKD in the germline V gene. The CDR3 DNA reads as TGTGCCAGCACCCAATCCGGGACATCATATGGCTACACCTTC. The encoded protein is CASTQSGTSYGYTF.

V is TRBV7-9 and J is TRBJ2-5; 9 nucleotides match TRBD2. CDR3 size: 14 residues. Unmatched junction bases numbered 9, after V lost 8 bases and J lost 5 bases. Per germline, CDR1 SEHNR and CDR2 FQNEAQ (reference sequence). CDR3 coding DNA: TGTGCCAGCCAACCGGCGGGAGGGCCCGAGACCCAGTACTTC. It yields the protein CASQPAGGPETQYF.

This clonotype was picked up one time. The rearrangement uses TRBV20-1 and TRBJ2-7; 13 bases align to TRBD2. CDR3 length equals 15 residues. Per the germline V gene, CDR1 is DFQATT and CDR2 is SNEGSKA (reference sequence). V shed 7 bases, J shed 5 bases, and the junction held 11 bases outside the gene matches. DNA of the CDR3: TGCAGTGTCCTTGGACTAGCGGGAGTTTCGAACGAGCAGTACTTC. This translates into CSVLGLAGVSNEQYF.

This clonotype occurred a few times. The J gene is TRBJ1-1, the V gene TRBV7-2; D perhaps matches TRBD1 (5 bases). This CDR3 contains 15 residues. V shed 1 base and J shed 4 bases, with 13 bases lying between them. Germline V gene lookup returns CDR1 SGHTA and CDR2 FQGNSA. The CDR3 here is CASSLVAGTTTEAFF. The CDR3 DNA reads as TGTGCCAGCAGCTTAGTTGCAGGGACGACCACTGAAGCTTTCTTT.

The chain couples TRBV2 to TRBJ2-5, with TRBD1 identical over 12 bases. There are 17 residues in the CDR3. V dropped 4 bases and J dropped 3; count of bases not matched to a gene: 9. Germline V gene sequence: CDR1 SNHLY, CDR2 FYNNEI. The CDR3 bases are TGTGCCAGCAGTGCGTCCGGGACAGGGGGCGAGAAAGAGACCCAGTACTTC. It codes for CASSASGTGGEKETQYF.

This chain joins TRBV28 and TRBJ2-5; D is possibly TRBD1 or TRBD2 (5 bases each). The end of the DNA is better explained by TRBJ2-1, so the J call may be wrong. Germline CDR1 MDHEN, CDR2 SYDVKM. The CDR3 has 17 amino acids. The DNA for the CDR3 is TGTGCCAGCGTGCCCTCCACCGGGACGGGGTTTTACAATGAGCAGTTCTTC. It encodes CASVPSTGTGFYNEQFF.

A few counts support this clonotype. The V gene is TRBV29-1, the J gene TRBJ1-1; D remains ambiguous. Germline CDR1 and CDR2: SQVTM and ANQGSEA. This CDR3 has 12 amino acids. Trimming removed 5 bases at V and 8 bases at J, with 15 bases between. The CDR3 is CSVLGPAGEAFF. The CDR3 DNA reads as TGCAGCGTTCTAGGACCGGCGGGGGAAGCTTTCTTT.

The CDR3 is CASNDRVSNQPQHF. The CDR3 DNA is TGTGCCAGCAACGACAGGGTTAGCAATCAGCCCCAGCATTTT. This chain uses TRBV27 with TRBJ1-5, with TRBD1 identical over 7 bases. V lost 7 bases to trimming and J lost 0 bases; unmatched junction nucleotides: 3. CDR3 size: 14 residues. In germline, CDR1 is MNHEY, CDR2 SMNVEV (reference sequence).

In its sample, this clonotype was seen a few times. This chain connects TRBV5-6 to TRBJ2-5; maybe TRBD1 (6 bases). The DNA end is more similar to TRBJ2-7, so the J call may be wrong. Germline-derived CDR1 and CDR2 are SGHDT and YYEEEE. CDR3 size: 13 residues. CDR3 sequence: CASSWTANYEQYF. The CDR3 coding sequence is TGTGCCAGCAGTTGGACAGCCAACTACGAGCAGTACTTC.

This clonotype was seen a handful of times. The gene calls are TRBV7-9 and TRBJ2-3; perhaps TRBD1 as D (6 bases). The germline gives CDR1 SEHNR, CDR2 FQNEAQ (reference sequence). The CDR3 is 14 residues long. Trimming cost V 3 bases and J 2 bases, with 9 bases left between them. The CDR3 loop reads CASSLRTATDTQYF. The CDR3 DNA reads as TGTGCCAGCAGCTTGAGGACAGCCACAGATACGCAGTATTTT.

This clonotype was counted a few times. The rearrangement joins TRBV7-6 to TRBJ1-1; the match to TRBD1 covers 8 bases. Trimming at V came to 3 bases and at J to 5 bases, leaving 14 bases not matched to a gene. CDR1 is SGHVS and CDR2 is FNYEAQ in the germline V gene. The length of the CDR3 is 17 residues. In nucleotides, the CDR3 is TGTGCCAGCAGCTTCTCCAGGGGGCTGAGTGGTGGGACTGAAGCTTTCTTT. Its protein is CASSFSRGLSGGTEAFF.

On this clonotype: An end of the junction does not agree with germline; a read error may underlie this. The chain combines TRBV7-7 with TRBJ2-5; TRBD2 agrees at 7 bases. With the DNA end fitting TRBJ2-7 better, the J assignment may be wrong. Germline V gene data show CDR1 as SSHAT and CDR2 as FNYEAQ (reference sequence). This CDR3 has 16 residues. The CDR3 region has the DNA TGTGCTAGCAGCTTAGCGGCGGGAGAGGGAAGTTACGAGCAGTACTTC. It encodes CASSLAAGEGSYEQYF.

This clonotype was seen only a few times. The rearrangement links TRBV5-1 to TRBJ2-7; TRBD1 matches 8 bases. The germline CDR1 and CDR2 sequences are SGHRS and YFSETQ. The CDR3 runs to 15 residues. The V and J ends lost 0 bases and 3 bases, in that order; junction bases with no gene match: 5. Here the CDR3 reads CASSLAPDRVYEQYF. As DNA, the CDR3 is TGCGCCAGCAGCTTGGCTCCGGACAGGGTCTACGAGCAGTACTTC.

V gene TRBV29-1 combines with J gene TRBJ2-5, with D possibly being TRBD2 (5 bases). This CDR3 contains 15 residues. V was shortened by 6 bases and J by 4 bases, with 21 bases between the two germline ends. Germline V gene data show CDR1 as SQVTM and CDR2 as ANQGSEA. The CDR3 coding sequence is TGCAGCGTCCAGAAACGGGGAGAAGTCGGAGAGACCCAGTACTTC. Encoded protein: CSVQKRGEVGETQYF.

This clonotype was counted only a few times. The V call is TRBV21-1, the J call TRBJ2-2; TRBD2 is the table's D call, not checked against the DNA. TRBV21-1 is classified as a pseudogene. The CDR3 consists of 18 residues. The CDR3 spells CASSTRLEGMRHTGELFF. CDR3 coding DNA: TGTGCCAGCAGCACTCGTCTAGAGGGGATGCGGCACACCGGGGAGCTGTTTTTT.

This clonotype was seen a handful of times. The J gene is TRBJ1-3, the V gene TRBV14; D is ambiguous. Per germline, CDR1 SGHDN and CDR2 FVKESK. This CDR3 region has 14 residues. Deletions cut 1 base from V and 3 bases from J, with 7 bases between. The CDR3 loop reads CASSQVTDGNTIYF. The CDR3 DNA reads TGTGCCAGCAGCCAAGTAACGGATGGAAACACCATATATTTT. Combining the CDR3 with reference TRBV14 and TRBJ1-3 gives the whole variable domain EAGVTQFPSHSVIEKGQTVTLRCDPISGHDNLYWYRRVMGKEIKFLLHFVKESKQDESGMPNNRFLAERTGGTYSTLKVQPAELEDSGVYFCASSQVTDGNTIYFGEGSWLTVV.